Listed below are T cell receptor beta chains from one sample, sequenced in a study of PD-1 blockade in classical Hodgkin lymphoma. Measured with immunoSEQ multiplex PCR; TCRdb has only the in-frame clones, and not every one. The repertoire holds 95,000 to 100,000 clones, with around 89% as singletons. The sequencing here drew on peripheral blood mononuclear cells (PBMCs), taken before the second cycle of nivolumab. These receptors all come from a human donor with classical Hodgkin lymphoma. CDR3s include the opening cysteine and the closing phenylalanine or tryptophan. The D gene is left open where the match is weak. The size field is filled for only some rows; it gives once, few, many or a size class.

>TRBJ1-2|.|TRBV5-1|TRBD1|13
TGCGCCAGCAGGACAGGGACTAACTATGGCTACACCTTC
CASRTGTNYGYTF
>TRBJ2-1|.|TRBV30|.|13
TGTGCCTGGAGTAGGGCAGCCCACAATGAGCAGTTCTTC
CAWSRAAHNEQFF
>TRBJ2-7|.|TRBV27|.|12
TGTGCCAGCAGTCCCGACTACTACGAGCAGTACTTC
CASSPDYYEQYF
>TRBJ1-2|.|TRBV7-9|.|13
TGTGCCAGCAGCTTAGGGACAGAGGATGGCTACACCTTC
CASSLGTEDGYTF
>TRBJ1-4|.|TRBV21-1|.|14
TGTGCCAGCAGCCTCGAGGCAACTAATGAAAAACTGTTTTTT
CASSLEATNEKLFF
>TRBJ1-5|.|TRBV2|.|15
TGTGCCAGCAGTCCCCCGGGACACAGCAATCAGCCCCAGCATTTT
CASSPPGHSNQPQHF
>TRBJ1-5|.|TRBV7-9|.|15
TGTGCCAGCAGCTTAGAGGGGATCGCAGGTCAGCCCCAGCATTTT
CASSLEGIAGQPQHF
>TRBJ1-1|.|TRBV6-7|.|14
TGTGCCAGCAGTAAGGGGAGGAGTAGTACTGAAGCTTTCTTT
CASSKGRSSTEAFF
>TRBJ1-1|.|TRBV19|.|14
TGTGCCAGCGAACAACACAGCCTAAGCACTGAAGCTTTCTTT
CASEQHSLSTEAFF
>TRBJ1-1|.|TRBV10-3|.|13
TGTGCCATCAGTGTGACAGAGAACACTGAAGCTTTCTTT
CAISVTENTEAFF
>TRBJ2-7|few|TRBV6-5|TRBD1|15
TGTGCCAGCAGTTCCGGGACAGGGATCTCCTACGAGCAGTACTTC
CASSSGTGISYEQYF
>TRBJ1-2|.|TRBV28|.|16
TGTGCCAGCAGTTTAAGAAATTACAGGGAGGACTATGGCTACACCTTC
CASSLRNYREDYGYTF
>TRBJ1-1|.|TRBV27|TRBD1|15
TGTGCCAGCAGTGACAGGGTTGGGGTGAACACTGAAGCTTTCTTT
CASSDRVGVNTEAFF
>TRBJ1-1|.|TRBV19|.|13
TGTGCCAGTAGGCAGGGTACGAACACTGAAGCTTTCTTT
CASRQGTNTEAFF
>TRBJ1-1|.|TRBV7-2|TRBD1|15
TGTGCCAGCAGCTCCCGGACAGGGGCGCACACTGAAGCTTTCTTT
CASSSRTGAHTEAFF
>TRBJ1-4|.|TRBV14|.|14
TGTGCCAGCAGCCTAAGGGGATTTAATGAAAAACTGTTTTTT
CASSLRGFNEKLFF
>TRBJ2-7|.|TRBV5-1|TRBD1|16
TGCGCCAGCAGCTTGGGGGGTGGGACAGAGGCCTACGAGCAGTACTTC
CASSLGGGTEAYEQYF
>TRBJ2-2|.|TRBV7-9|TRBD1|13
TGTGCCAGCAGCGACAGGGGGCCCGGGGAGCTGTTTTTT
CASSDRGPGELFF
>TRBJ2-7|.|TRBV10-3|.|17
TGTGCCATCAGTGAGTCGTCCGGAGGGGGCGCTTATTACGAGCAGTACTTC
CAISESSGGGAYYEQYF
>TRBJ1-3|.|TRBV5-1|.|14
TGCGCCAGCAGCTTGGCCGGGGTCGGAAACACCATATATTTT
CASSLAGVGNTIYF
>TRBJ1-1|.|TRBV6-4|.|14
TGTGCCAGCAGACTCTCAGGGTCGGACACTGAAGCTTTCTTT
CASRLSGSDTEAFF
>TRBJ1-6|.|TRBV6-1|.|17
TGTGCCAGCAGTGAGAATATGGTCGAGCACTATAATTCACCCCTCCACTTT
CASSENMVEHYNSPLHF
>TRBJ2-3|.|TRBV5-6|TRBD2|14
TGTGCCAGCAGCCGGGGACTAGCGGGGGATACGCAGTATTTT
CASSRGLAGDTQYF
>TRBJ1-2|once|TRBV7-9|.|15
TGTGCCAGCAGCTTAGGCCCAGAGGGTTTTAATGGCTACACCTTC
CASSLGPEGFNGYTF
>TRBJ2-7|.|TRBV7-8|TRBD1|16
TGTGCCAGCAGCTTGGAAGGGGGGACAGGGAAAATCGAGCAGTACTTC
CASSLEGGTGKIEQYF
>TRBJ2-1|once|TRBV7-2|.|15
TGTGCCAGCAGCACCCAACGGAGCTCCTACAATGAGCAGTTCTTC
CASSTQRSSYNEQFF
>TRBJ1-3|few|TRBV5-1|.|15
TGCGCCAGCAGCTTGGGCAGGGGCTCTGGAAACACCATATATTTT
CASSLGRGSGNTIYF
>TRBJ1-1|.|TRBV10-3|.|12
TGTGCCATCAGTGCCGCAGGGTTGGAAGCTTTCTTT
CAISAAGLEAFF
>TRBJ2-3|.|TRBV7-3|.|16
TGTGCCAGCAGCTTACAAGGCAGTGGGTATTTGGTTACGCAGTATTTT
CASSLQGSGYLVTQYF